This T cell receptor beta chain was retrieved from a study of response to subunit inactivated influenza vaccine (dated by TCRdb to 2017 to 2018). For the wider study: Deep quantitative profiling of the T cell receptor repertoire was used in the study to follow responses to a trivalent subunit inactivated influenza vaccine.

The study at large found these results: The authors suggested that each seasonal influenza vaccination may recruit only a limited number of new T cells.

Points on this clonotype: Its antigen remains undetermined. Per-base qualities were not stored, and no clone one base away is much larger.

The CDR3, from cysteine to phenylalanine, totals 15 residues. Left in the record is the CDR3 DNA by itself, 45 bases read in frame from the first base. Cut back by 3 bases and 0 bases, the V and J ends lie 12 bases apart. The germline V gene specifies SNHLY as CDR1 and FYNNEI as CDR2. Libraries came from RT-PCR. Instrument used: Illumina HiSeq 2500. TCRdb trimmed public reads at Q25 via fastp, called clones via MiXCR and kept in-frame beta chains. Each CDR3 protein gets just one entry, which takes the most common genes and DNA from the rows behind it. The sample data list roughly 500,000 distinct CDR3 sequences, and roughly 23% of these were observed just once. The top ten clonotypes cover under 3.5% of the sample. This same sample was also taken into another study, of T cells expressing NK-cell markers. In that second paper, the authors write: TCR beta cDNA libraries were prepared using 5'RACE template switching, which introduced a universal primer site and unique molecular identifiers. Three sorted T-cell subsets (CD3+CD56+NKG2C+, CD3+CD56+NKG2C- and CD3+CD56-NKG2C+) from under 10 donors had their TCR beta-chain repertoires profiled. Among the eight sequenced donors, only one was HCMV-seronegative, while the other seven were HCMV-seropositive. In several experiments an anti-gammadeltaTCR antibody was added to restrict sorting to alphabetaTCR-expressing T cells. In several donors, the dominant CD3+CD56+NKG2C+ clonotypes were found to rank among the top 10 CD8+ clonotypes and to make up about 1.0-7.0% of CD8+ T cells. Those dominant clonotypes were again the most abundant among CD3+CD56-NKG2C+ cells in a handful of donors, at about 25-60.1%. Whether the expanded NKG2C-expressing T cell clones were specific for HCMV antigens remained unclear. Randomly selected healthy volunteers, three men and five women, were used as the eight sequenced donors. HCMV-specific IgG was detected in serum with a commercial ELISA kit to determine HCMV serostatus. Peripheral blood mononuclear cells were isolated from blood by Ficoll density gradient centrifugation. Using Miltenyi isolation kits, CD4+ and CD8+ T cells were isolated from PBMC through magnetic immunoseparation. Synthesis of cDNA was primed from the TCR beta constant segment and was followed by two consecutive PCR amplification steps. Libraries were sequenced as 2 x 150 bp reads on Illumina HiSeq 2000/2500, MiSeq or NextSeq. Reads were demultiplexed and grouped by UMI with MIGEC, and clonotypes were assembled and quantified with MiTCR. Only TCR cDNA sequences supported by at least two reads were kept to exclude erroneous sequences. The tcR package was used for downstream repertoire analysis, with clonotypes matched between fractions based on CDR3 nucleotide sequence plus V segment. Antigen specificity was annotated against VDJdb with VDJmatch, allowing one amino acid substitution in CDR3.

The chain is encoded by TRBV2 joined to TRBJ2-7; the D gene remains uncertain. The receptor comes from a man aged 50 to 60 who received an inactivated influenza vaccine. Donor details come from another sample of the same person, matched by shared clones. The specimen was CD4+ T cells sorted from PBMCs, collected less than 13 days after vaccination. The nucleotides are TGTGCCAGCAGTGAGGCCACGACTCCCTCCTACGAGCAGTACTTC. This translates into CASSEATTPSYEQYF.